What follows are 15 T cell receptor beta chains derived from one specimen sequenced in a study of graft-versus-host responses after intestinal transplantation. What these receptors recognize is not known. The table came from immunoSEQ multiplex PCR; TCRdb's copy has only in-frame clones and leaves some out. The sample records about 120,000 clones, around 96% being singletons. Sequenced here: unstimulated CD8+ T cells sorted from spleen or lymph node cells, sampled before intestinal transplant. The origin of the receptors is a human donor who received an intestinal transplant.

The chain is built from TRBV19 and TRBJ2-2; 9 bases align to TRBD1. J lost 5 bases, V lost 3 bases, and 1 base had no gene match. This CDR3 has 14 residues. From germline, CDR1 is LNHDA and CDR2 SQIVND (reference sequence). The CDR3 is CASSMGTGTGELFF. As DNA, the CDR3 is TGTGCCAGTAGTATGGGGACAGGGACCGGGGAGCTGTTTTTT. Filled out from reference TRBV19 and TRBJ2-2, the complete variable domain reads DGGITQSPKYLFRKEGQNVTLSCEQNLNHDAMYWYRQDPGQGLRLIYYSQIVNDFQKGDIAEGYSVSREKKESFPLTVTSAQKNPTAFYLCASSMGTGTGELFFGEGSRLTVL.

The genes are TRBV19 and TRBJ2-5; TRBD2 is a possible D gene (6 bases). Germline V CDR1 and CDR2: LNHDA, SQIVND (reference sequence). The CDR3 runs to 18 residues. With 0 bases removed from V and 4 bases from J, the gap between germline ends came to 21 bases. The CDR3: CASSIDRDRGTYGETQYF. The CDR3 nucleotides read TGTGCCAGTAGTATAGACCGCGACCGGGGGACTTATGGAGAGACCCAGTACTTC.

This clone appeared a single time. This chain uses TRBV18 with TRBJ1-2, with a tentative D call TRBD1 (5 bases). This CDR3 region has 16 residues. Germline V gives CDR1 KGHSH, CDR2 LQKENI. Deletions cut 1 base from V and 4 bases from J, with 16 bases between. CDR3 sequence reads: CASSPLDSPGTYGYTF. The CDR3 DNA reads TGTGCCAGCTCACCACTCGACAGCCCCGGGACCTATGGCTACACCTTC.

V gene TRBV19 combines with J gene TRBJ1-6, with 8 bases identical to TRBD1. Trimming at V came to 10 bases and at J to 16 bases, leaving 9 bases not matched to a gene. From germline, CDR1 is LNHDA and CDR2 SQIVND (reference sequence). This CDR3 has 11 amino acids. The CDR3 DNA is TGTGCCACCTACGGGACAGGATCTCTCCACTTT. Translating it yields CATYGTGSLHF.

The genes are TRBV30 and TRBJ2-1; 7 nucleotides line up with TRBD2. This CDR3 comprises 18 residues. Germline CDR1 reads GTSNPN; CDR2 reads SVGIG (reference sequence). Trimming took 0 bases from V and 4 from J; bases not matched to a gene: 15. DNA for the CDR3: TGTGCCTGGAGTGTATCTGCGGGAGTGAGCGGTTTTTACAATGAGCAGTTCTTC. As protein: CAWSVSAGVSGFYNEQFF. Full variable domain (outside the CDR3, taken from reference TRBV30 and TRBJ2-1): SQTIHQWPATLVQPVGSPLSLECTVEGTSNPNLYWYRQAAGRGLQLLFYSVGIGQISSEVPQNLSASRPQDRQFILSSKKLLLSDSGFYLCAWSVSAGVSGFYNEQFFGPGTRLTVL.

This CDR3 reads CASSPRSRQSHGYTF. The CDR3 coding sequence is TGTGCCAGCAGCCCACGAAGTAGGCAGAGCCATGGCTACACCTTC. V usage is TRBV6-1 and J usage is TRBJ1-2; D is unresolved. The CDR3 is 15 amino acids. V was cut by 6 bases and J by 6 bases, with 20 bases left in between. Germline V gene data show CDR1 as MNHNS and CDR2 as SASEGT.

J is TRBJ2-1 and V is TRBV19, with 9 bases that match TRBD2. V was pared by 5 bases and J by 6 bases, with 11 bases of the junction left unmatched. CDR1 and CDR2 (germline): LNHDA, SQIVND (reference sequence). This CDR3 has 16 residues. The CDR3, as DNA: TGTGCCAGTAGTGCGGGAGGGCCATCAGGGTTCAATGAGCAGTTCTTC. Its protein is CASSAGGPSGFNEQFF. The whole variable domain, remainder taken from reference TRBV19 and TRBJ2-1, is DGGITQSPKYLFRKEGQNVTLSCEQNLNHDAMYWYRQDPGQGLRLIYYSQIVNDFQKGDIAEGYSVSREKKESFPLTVTSAQKNPTAFYLCASSAGGPSGFNEQFFGPGTRLTVL.

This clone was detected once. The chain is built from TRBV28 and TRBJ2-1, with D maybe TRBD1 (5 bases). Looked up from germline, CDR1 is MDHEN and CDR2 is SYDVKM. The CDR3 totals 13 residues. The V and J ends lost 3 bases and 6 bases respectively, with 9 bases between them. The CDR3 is CASSFQGINEQFF. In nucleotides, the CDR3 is TGTGCCAGCAGTTTTCAGGGAATCAATGAGCAGTTCTTC.

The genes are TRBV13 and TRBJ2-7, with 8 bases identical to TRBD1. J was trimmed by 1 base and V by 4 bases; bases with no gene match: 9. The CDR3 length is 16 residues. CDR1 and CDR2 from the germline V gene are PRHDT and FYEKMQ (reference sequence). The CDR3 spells CASSSYQGARSYEQYF. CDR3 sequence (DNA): TGTGCCAGCAGCTCATATCAGGGGGCGCGATCCTACGAGCAGTACTTC.

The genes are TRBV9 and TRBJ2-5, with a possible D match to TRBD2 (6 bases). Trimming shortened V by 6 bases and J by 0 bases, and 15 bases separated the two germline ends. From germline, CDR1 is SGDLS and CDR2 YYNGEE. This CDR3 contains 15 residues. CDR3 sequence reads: CASTTAGYYQETQYF. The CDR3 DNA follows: TGTGCCAGCACCACGGCGGGATACTACCAAGAGACCCAGTACTTC.

The CDR3 DNA reads as TGTGCCAGCAGGGGGGTTATGCAGGAGGCGAACTATGGCTACACCTTC. The encoded protein is CASRGVMQEANYGYTF. This sequence joins TRBV6-6 and TRBJ1-2; a weak D match, TRBD1 (5 bases). V lost 6 bases and J lost 2, with 19 bases in between. CDR3 size: 16 residues. Germline V gene sequence: CDR1 MNHNY, CDR2 SVGAGI (reference sequence).

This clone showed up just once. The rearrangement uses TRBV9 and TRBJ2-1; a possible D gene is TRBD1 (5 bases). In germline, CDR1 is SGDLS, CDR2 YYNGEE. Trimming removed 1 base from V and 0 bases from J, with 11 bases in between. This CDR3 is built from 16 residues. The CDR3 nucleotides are TGTGCCAGCAGCGTATCGCCAGGGCTCTCCTACAATGAGCAGTTCTTC. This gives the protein CASSVSPGLSYNEQFF. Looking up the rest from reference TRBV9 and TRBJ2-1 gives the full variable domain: DSGVTQTPKHLITATGQRVTLRCSPRSGDLSVYWYQQSLDQGLQFLIQYYNGEERAKGNILERFSAQQFPDLHSELNLSSLELGDSALYFCASSVSPGLSYNEQFFGPGTRLTVL.

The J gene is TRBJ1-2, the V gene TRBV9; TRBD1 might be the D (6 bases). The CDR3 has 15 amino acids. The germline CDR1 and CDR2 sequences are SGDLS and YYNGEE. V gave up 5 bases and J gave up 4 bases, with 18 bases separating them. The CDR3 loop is CASSRDTERPYGYTF. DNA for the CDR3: TGTGCCAGCAGTCGGGACACCGAACGGCCCTATGGCTACACCTTC.

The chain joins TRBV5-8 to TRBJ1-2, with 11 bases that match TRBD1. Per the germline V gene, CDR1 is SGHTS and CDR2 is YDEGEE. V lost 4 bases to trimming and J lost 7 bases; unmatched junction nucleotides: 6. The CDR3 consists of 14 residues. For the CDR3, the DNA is TGTGCCAGCAGCCCCGGACAGGGGGCGGGTGGCTACACCTTC. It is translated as CASSPGQGAGGYTF.

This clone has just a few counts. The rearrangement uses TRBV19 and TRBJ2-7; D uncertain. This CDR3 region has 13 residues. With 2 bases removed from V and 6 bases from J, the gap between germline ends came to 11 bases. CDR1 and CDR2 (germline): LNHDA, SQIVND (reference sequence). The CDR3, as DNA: TGTGCCAGTAGTATATCTTTGCGGAGCGAGCAGTACTTC. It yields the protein CASSISLRSEQYF.